Included here is one T cell receptor (beta chain) sequence, with context. Primers included in the PCR were 60 Vbeta and 13 Jbeta primers. Libraries were prepared by immunoSEQ multiplex PCR; TCRdb keeps only in-frame clonotypes and omits some of them. Of 140,000 to 150,000 clones listed, under 90% are singletons. The CDR3 contains 15 residues. Germline CDR1 reads SGHRS; CDR2 reads YFSETQ. V lost 4 bases to trimming and J lost 13 bases; unmatched junction nucleotides: 11. The sample comes from a study of cytomegalovirus exposure and HLA in healthy donors. Sequencing was performed on PBMCs. The gene calls are TRBV5-1 and TRBJ1-6; the match to TRBD1 covers 10 bases. The TCR was taken from a man in his forties in good health and CMV-seronegative. CDR3 coding DNA: TGCGCCAGCAGCCCGGGCGGGACAGGGGCTTTTCCCCTCCACTTT. The encoded protein is CASSPGGTGAFPLHF.